One and the same sample provided the 20 T cell receptor beta chains below, sequenced in a study of cytomegalovirus exposure and HLA in healthy donors. PCR involved 60 Vbeta and 13 Jbeta primers. This table comes from immunoSEQ multiplex PCR, and its TCRdb copy is limited to in-frame clones, with some not included. The table lists fewer than 200,000 clones, approximately 80% of them singletons. The specimen was PBMCs. The origin of the receptors is a woman in her thirties in good health and CMV-seronegative.

This clone was recorded once. The chain is built from TRBV28 and TRBJ2-5; TRBD1 might be the D (5 bases). CDR1 and CDR2 (germline): MDHEN, SYDVKM. The germline V and J ends were trimmed by 3 bases and 5 bases, with 10 bases remaining between them. This CDR3 comprises 13 residues. The DNA of the CDR3 is TGTGCCAGCAGTTTTCAGGGCTCGGAGACCCAGTACTTC. Translation gives CASSFQGSETQYF.

The chain recombines TRBV2 with TRBJ2-3, with no clear D. This CDR3 contains 16 residues. Trimming cost V 6 bases and J 4 bases, with 20 bases left between them. The germline V gene has CDR1 SNHLY and CDR2 FYNNEI. CDR3 nucleotides: TGTGCCAGCAGCGATCTTTTTAAGAGGCCTGCAGATACGCAGTATTTT. Encoded protein: CASSDLFKRPADTQYF.

This clone was detected only a few times. The V gene is TRBV2, the J gene TRBJ2-7, with D possibly TRBD2 on 6 matching bases. The CDR3 has 12 residues. The germline V and J ends were trimmed by 2 bases and 5 bases, with 7 bases remaining between them. CDR1 and CDR2 from the germline V gene are SNHLY and FYNNEI. Here the CDR3 DNA reads TGTGCCAGCAGTGAATCGGGGGACGAGCAGTACTTC. Amino acids: CASSESGDEQYF.

The chain carries TRBV18 and TRBJ1-2; the D is unclear. Looked up from germline, CDR1 is KGHSH and CDR2 is LQKENI. The CDR3 consists of 13 residues. Trimming shortened V by 2 bases and J by 3 bases, and 7 bases separated the two germline ends. In DNA form, the CDR3 reads TGTGCCAGCTCACCAGACGGAGACTATGGCTACACCTTC. Translated, it gives CASSPDGDYGYTF.

The chain uses TRBV21-1 and TRBJ2-7; the tabulated D call, TRBD1, remains unverified against the DNA. TRBV21-1 is marked as a pseudogene. This CDR3 has 18 amino acids. The CDR3 region is CASSNKGQRGRRDYEQYF. The CDR3 DNA reads TGTGCCAGCAGCAACAAGGGTCAAAGGGGGCGCCGCGACTACGAGCAGTACTTC.

The table lists this clone with a count of one. The V gene is TRBV21-1, the J gene TRBJ2-7; no DNA check was done on the table's D call, TRBD1. TRBV21-1 is a known pseudogene. There are 16 residues in the CDR3. CDR3 nucleotide sequence: TGTGCCAGCAGCCCCACCGACCGGGACAGGTCCTACGAGCAGTACTTC. Its protein product is CASSPTDRDRSYEQYF.

A word on this clone: One end of the junction fails to match germline, which may point to a read error. The chain recombines TRBV14 with TRBJ2-4, with 10 bases lining up with TRBD1. The CDR3 sequence is 18 residues long. Germline CDR1 reads SGHDN; CDR2 reads FVKESK. CDR3 DNA sequence: TGTGCCAGCAGCCCTTCCTATTACCGACAGGGGGCGAAAAACAGTCAGTACTTC. It is translated as CASSPSYYRQGAKNSQYF.

J is TRBJ1-1 and V is TRBV5-4; 8 nucleotides line up with TRBD1. The germline V gene has CDR1 SGHNT and CDR2 YYREEE (reference sequence). The CDR3 consists of 14 residues. The V and J ends lost 3 bases and 3 bases, in that order; junction bases with no gene match: 4. CDR3 loop: CASSSPGQDTEAFF. The CDR3 DNA reads as TGTGCCAGCAGCTCGCCGGGACAGGACACTGAAGCTTTCTTT.

The gene calls are TRBV30 and TRBJ2-1; 7 positions match TRBD2. V was clipped by 0 bases and J by 4 bases; unmatched bases: 6. The germline CDR1 and CDR2 sequences are GTSNPN and SVGIG (reference sequence). This CDR3 region has 15 residues. CDR3 in DNA: TGTGCCTGGAGTGTACAGGCTAGCGGATACAATGAGCAGTTCTTC. Translated, it gives CAWSVQASGYNEQFF. The whole variable domain, filled in from reference TRBV30 and TRBJ2-1, reads SQTIHQWPATLVQPVGSPLSLECTVEGTSNPNLYWYRQAAGRGLQLLFYSVGIGQISSEVPQNLSASRPQDRQFILSSKKLLLSDSGFYLCAWSVQASGYNEQFFGPGTRLTVL.

CDR3 residues: CASSFGLNTGELFF. Here the CDR3 DNA reads TGTGCCAGCAGCTTCGGTCTTAACACCGGGGAGCTGTTTTTT. This chain links TRBV7-2 with TRBJ2-2; D not resolved. Trimming removed 3 bases from V and 2 bases from J, with 7 bases in between. The CDR3 extends over 14 amino acids. Per germline, CDR1 SGHTA and CDR2 FQGNSA.

This chain joins TRBV19 and TRBJ2-2; 7 nucleotides align to TRBD1. Unmatched junction bases numbered 5, after V lost 6 bases and J lost 1 base. Germline CDR1 LNHDA, CDR2 SQIVND (reference sequence). The CDR3 has 15 residues. CDR3 loop: CASSLQGRNTGELFF. CDR3 nucleotide sequence: TGTGCCAGTAGCTTACAGGGGCGGAACACCGGGGAGCTGTTTTTT. The full variable domain, rest sourced from reference TRBV19 and TRBJ2-2, is DGGITQSPKYLFRKEGQNVTLSCEQNLNHDAMYWYRQDPGQGLRLIYYSQIVNDFQKGDIAEGYSVSREKKESFPLTVTSAQKNPTAFYLCASSLQGRNTGELFFGEGSRLTVL.

This chain uses TRBV27 with TRBJ1-1, with 9 positions matching TRBD1. The V segment lost 6 bases and the J segment 5 bases; nucleotides outside the gene matches: 19. The CDR3 is made up of 18 amino acids. Germline V CDR1 and CDR2: MNHEY, SMNVEV (reference sequence). The CDR3 protein is CASRKGQGAGQGWTEAFF. The CDR3 nucleotides read TGTGCCAGCAGAAAAGGTCAGGGTGCGGGACAGGGATGGACTGAAGCTTTCTTT.

J is TRBJ1-1 and V is TRBV20-1, with a tentative D call TRBD1 (6 bases). V dropped 1 base and J dropped 6 bases, with 6 bases sitting between them. This CDR3 has 11 residues. In germline, CDR1 is DFQATT, CDR2 SNEGSKA (reference sequence). The CDR3 DNA sequence: TGCAGTGCTAGAGGGACAGCTGAAGCTTTCTTT. It encodes CSARGTAEAFF.

This sequence joins TRBV2 and TRBJ2-5, with TRBD2 identical over 10 bases. Germline V gene lookup returns CDR1 SNHLY and CDR2 FYNNEI. V lost 9 bases and J lost 1; bases outside the gene matches: 11. This CDR3 is built from 16 residues. The CDR3: CARQSPSGGLQETQYF. DNA of the CDR3: TGTGCCAGGCAGTCCCCTAGCGGGGGACTCCAAGAGACCCAGTACTTC.

As concerns this clone: Its ends do not fully match the called genes, so a read error is possible. The chain has TRBV5-4 and TRBJ2-7; 8 bases are shared with TRBD1. The CDR3 is 12 residues long. Germline-derived CDR1 and CDR2 are SGHNT and YYREEE (reference sequence). This CDR3 is CASSSGGQGLNF. Written as DNA, the CDR3 is TGTGCCAGCAGCTCTGGAGGACAGGGTCTGAACTTC. The full variable domain, with the rest looked up from reference TRBV5-4 and TRBJ2-7, is ETGVTQSPTHLIKTRGQQVTLRCSSQSGHNTVSWYQQALGQGPQFIFQYYREEENGRGNFPPRFSGLQFPNYSSELNVNALELDDSALYLCASSSGGQGLNFGPGTRLTVT.

This clone occurred a few times. The rearrangement joins TRBV14 to TRBJ1-5; 8 bases align to TRBD1. CDR3 length: 15 amino acids. V dropped 6 bases and J dropped 5; count of bases not matched to a gene: 9. The germline CDR1 and CDR2 sequences are SGHDN and FVKESK. As DNA, the CDR3 is TGTGCCAGCAGACCCTTGACAGGGGTCGATCAGCCCCAGCATTTT. Its protein is CASRPLTGVDQPQHF.

CDR3 in DNA: TGTGCCAGCAGCGGTTGGGACAGTACCCACTACGAGCAGTACTTC. Translation: CASSGWDSTHYEQYF. This chain links TRBV2 with TRBJ2-7, with 7 bases that match TRBD1. The CDR3 is made up of 15 amino acids. The ends lost 6 bases at V and 3 bases at J; junction bases unmatched: 11. Germline V lookup: CDR1 SNHLY, CDR2 FYNNEI.

This chain uses TRBV5-5 with TRBJ1-2; no definite D call. From germline, CDR1 is SGHKS and CDR2 YYEKEE (reference sequence). This CDR3 contains 15 residues. Trimming left V 0 bases short and J 4 bases short, with 13 bases between. This CDR3 is CASSLETWPRYGYTF. CDR3 DNA: TGTGCCAGCAGCTTGGAGACTTGGCCTCGCTATGGCTACACCTTC.

The V call is TRBV6-6, the J call TRBJ2-3; the match to TRBD2 covers 8 bases. The V segment lost 4 bases and the J segment 0 bases; nucleotides outside the gene matches: 3. Germline V CDR1 and CDR2: MNHNY, SVGAGI (reference sequence). The CDR3 is made up of 15 amino acids. The CDR3 DNA is TGTGCCAGCAGTTCCTCTAGCGGGAGCACAGATACGCAGTATTTT. Translating gives CASSSSSGSTDTQYF.

This chain connects TRBV7-7 to TRBJ2-5, with TRBD2 matching over 14 bases. Germline V gene lookup returns CDR1 SSHAT and CDR2 FNYEAQ (reference sequence). This CDR3 is 16 amino acids long. J gave up 2 bases and V 5 bases, and 4 bases lay outside the gene matches. The CDR3 here is CASSERLAGGQETQYF. The DNA for the CDR3 is TGTGCCAGCAGCGAACGACTAGCGGGGGGGCAAGAGACCCAGTACTTC.